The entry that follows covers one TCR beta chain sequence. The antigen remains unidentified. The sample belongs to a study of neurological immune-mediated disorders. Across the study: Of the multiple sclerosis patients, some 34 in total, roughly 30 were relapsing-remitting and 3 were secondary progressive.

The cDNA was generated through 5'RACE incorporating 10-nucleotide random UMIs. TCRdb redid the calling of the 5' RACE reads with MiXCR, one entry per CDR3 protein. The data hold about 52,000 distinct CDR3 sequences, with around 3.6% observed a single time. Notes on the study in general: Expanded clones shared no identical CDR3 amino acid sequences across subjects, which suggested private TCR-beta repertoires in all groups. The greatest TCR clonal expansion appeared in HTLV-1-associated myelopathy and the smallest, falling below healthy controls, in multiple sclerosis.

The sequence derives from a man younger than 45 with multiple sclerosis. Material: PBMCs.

CDR3 region: CSALRQGIYEQYF. DNA for the CDR3: TGCAGTGCGCTCCGACAGGGAATCTACGAGCAGTACTTC. The chain employs TRBV20-1 and TRBJ2-7, with 7 bases aligning to TRBD1. V gave up 6 bases and J gave up 3 bases; unmatched junction bases: 8. Germline CDR1 reads DFQATT; CDR2 reads SNEGSKA (reference sequence). This CDR3 region has 13 residues.